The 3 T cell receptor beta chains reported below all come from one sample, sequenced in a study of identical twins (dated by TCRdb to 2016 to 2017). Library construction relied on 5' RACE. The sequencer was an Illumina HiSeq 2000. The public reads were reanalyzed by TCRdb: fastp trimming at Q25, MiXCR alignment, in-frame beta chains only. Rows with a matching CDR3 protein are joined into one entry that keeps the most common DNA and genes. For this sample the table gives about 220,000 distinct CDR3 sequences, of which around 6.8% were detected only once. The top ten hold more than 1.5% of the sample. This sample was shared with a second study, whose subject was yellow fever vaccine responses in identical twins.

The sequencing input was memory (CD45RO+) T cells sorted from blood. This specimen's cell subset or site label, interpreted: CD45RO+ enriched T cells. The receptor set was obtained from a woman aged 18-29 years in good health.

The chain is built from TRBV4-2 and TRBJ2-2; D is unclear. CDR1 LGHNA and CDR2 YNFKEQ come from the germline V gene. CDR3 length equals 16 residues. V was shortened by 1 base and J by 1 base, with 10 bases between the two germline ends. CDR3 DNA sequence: TGTGCCAGCAGCCAAGTTCAGGCGATGAACACCGGGGAGCTGTTTTTT. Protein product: CASSQVQAMNTGELFF.

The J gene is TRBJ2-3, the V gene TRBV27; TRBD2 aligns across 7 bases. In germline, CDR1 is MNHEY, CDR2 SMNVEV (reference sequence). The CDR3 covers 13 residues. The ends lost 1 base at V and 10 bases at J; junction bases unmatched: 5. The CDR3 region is CASSLLSAGAQYF. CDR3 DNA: TGTGCCAGCAGTTTATTATCGGCGGGGGCGCAGTATTTT.

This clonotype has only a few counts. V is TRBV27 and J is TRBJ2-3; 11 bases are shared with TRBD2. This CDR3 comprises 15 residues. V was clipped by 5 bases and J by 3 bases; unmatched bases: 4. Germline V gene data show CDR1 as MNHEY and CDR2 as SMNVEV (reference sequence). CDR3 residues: CASSPTSGGTDTQYF. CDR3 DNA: TGTGCCAGCAGTCCTACTAGCGGGGGTACAGATACGCAGTATTTT.